The 7 T cell receptor beta chains below come from one sample, sequenced in a study of T cell changes during pregnancy in multiple sclerosis (dated by TCRdb to between 2018 and 2020). The library was built by means of the immunoSEQ multiplex PCR assay. TCRdb stores this immuneACCESS table with in-frame sequences only. Part of the clones is absent; in the studies checked, under half of the shortfall reflects unresolved V genes, and no reason is known for the rest. The sample records about 85,000 clones, about nine tenths of which are singletons. The ten largest clonotypes hold more than 2.5% of the sample. Sequenced material: peripheral blood, taken in the first trimester of pregnancy. The receptors come from a female donor with multiple sclerosis, enrolled in a pregnancy study.

The sample holds one count of this clone. The rearrangement joins TRBV27 to TRBJ2-1; 7 bases are a match to TRBD2. Per the germline V gene, CDR1 is MNHEY and CDR2 is SMNVEV (reference sequence). V lost 3 bases and J lost 7; bases outside the gene matches: 3. This CDR3 has 13 residues. CDR3 region: CASSFAGENEQFF. CDR3 nucleotide sequence: TGTGCCAGCAGTTTTGCGGGAGAAAATGAGCAGTTCTTC.

This rearrangement joins TRBV6-1 to TRBJ1-1, with 8 bases that match TRBD1. From germline, CDR1 is MNHNS and CDR2 SASEGT. The CDR3 contains 16 residues. V dropped 1 base and J dropped 5; count of bases not matched to a gene: 9. The CDR3 DNA reads TGTGCCAGCAGTGAAGTTATCACAGGGGGGTCTACTGAAGCTTTCTTT. Protein sequence: CASSEVITGGSTEAFF.

J is TRBJ2-1 and V is TRBV6-1, with TRBD2 matching 12 bases. The junction had 7 bases not matched to a gene; V was cut back by 5 bases and J by 8 bases. This CDR3 comprises 15 residues. Germline loops: CDR1 MNHNS, CDR2 SASEGT. CDR3 nucleotide sequence: TGTGCCAGCAGTAAGGGACTAGCGGGCTTGGATGAGCAGTTCTTC. It encodes CASSKGLAGLDEQFF.

This clone has only a few counts. The V and J genes are TRBV7-9 and TRBJ1-1, with D hard to call. This CDR3 contains 14 residues. The V end was cut by 3 bases, the J end by 1 base, with 9 bases between. Germline V gene sequence: CDR1 SEHNR, CDR2 FQNEAQ (reference sequence). The CDR3 sequence is CASSFNTGNTEAFF. CDR3 nucleotide sequence: TGTGCCAGCAGCTTTAACACGGGGAACACTGAAGCTTTCTTT.

The rearrangement joins TRBV12-5 to TRBJ1-5; TRBD1 agrees at 8 bases. CDR1 is LGHNT and CDR2 is FRNRAP in the germline V gene. V shed 2 bases and J 0 bases; nucleotides not matched to a gene: 12. The CDR3 runs to 19 residues. CDR3 sequence (DNA): TGTGCTAGTGGTTTGAACGCCAGGGGGCTCGTTGTTAGCAATCAGCCCCAGCATTTT. Translated: CASGLNARGLVVSNQPQHF. The whole variable domain, remainder taken from reference TRBV12-5 and TRBJ1-5, is DARVTQTPRHKVTEMGQEVTMRCQPILGHNTVFWYRQTMMQGLELLAYFRNRAPLDDSGMPKDRFSAEMPDATLATLKIQPSEPRDSAVYFCASGLNARGLVVSNQPQHFGDGTRLSIL.

This chain joins TRBV27 and TRBJ2-2; 10 bases agree with TRBD1. The CDR3 contains 16 residues. V lost 6 bases, J lost 3 bases, and 7 bases stayed unmatched. Germline V gives CDR1 MNHEY, CDR2 SMNVEV (reference sequence). The DNA of the CDR3 is TGTGCCAGCAGGCGGACCGGGACAGGGGACACCGGGGAGCTGTTTTTT. It specifies CASRRTGTGDTGELFF.

This chain uses TRBV18 with TRBJ1-3, with 9 bases fitting TRBD1. There are 18 residues in the CDR3. Germline CDR1 is KGHSH and CDR2 is LQKENI. V shed 1 base and J 2 bases; nucleotides not matched to a gene: 9. CDR3 sequence (DNA): TGTGCCAGCTCACCACGGTCCACAGGGGGCTTAACTGGAAACACCATATATTTT. This gives the protein CASSPRSTGGLTGNTIYF.